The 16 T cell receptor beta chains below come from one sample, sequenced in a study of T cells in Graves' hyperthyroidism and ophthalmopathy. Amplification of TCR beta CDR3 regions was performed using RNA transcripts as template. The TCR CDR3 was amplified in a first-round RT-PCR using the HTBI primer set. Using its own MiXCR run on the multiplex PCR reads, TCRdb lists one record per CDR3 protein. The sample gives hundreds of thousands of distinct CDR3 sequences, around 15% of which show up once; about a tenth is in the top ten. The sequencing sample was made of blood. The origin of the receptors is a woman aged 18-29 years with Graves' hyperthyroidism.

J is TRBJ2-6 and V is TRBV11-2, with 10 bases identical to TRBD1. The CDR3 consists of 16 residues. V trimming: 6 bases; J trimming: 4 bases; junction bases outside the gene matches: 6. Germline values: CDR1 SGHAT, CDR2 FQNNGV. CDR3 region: CASRRTGGVGANVLTF. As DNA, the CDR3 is TGTGCCAGCAGGCGGACAGGGGGGGTAGGGGCCAACGTCCTGACTTTC.

CDR3 protein: CASSYSRNTIYF. Written as DNA, the CDR3 is TGTGCCAGCAGTTATTCAAGAAACACCATATATTTT. V gene TRBV12-3 or TRBV12-4 combines with J gene TRBJ1-3; no reliable D call. The CDR3 sequence is 12 residues long. Trimming removed 4 bases at V and 5 bases at J, with 6 bases between.

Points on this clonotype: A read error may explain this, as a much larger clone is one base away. The CDR3 reads CASSSGLARTDTQYF. Here the CDR3 DNA reads TGTGCCAGCAGCTCAGGGCTAGCGAGGACAGATACGCAGTATTTT. The chain uses TRBV11-3 and TRBJ2-3; D might be TRBD2 (6 bases). The CDR3 contains 15 residues. V was clipped by 4 bases and J by 3 bases, with 14 bases between them. Germline V gene sequence: CDR1 SGHNT, CDR2 YENEEA. The entire variable domain, with the rest obtained from reference TRBV11-3 and TRBJ2-3, is as follows: EAGVVQSPRYKIIEKKQPVAFWCNPISGHNTLYWYLQNLGQGPELLIRYENEEAVDDSQLPKDRFSAERLKGVDSTLKIQPAELGDSAVYLCASSSGLARTDTQYFGPGTRLTVL.

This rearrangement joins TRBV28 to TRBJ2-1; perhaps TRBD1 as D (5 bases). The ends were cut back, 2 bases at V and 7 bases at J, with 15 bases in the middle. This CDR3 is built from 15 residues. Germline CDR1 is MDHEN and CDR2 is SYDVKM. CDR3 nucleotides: TGTGCCAGCAGTTTAGTAAGGGTAGCAGGGAATGAGCAGTTCTTC. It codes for CASSLVRVAGNEQFF.

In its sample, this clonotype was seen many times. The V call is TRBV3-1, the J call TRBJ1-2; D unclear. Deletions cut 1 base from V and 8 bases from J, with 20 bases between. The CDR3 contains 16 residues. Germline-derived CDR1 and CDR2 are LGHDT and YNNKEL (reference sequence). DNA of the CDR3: TGTGCCAGCAGCCAAGTAAGGGCTTCTTTAGGGCGCGGCTACACCTTC. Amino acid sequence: CASSQVRASLGRGYTF.

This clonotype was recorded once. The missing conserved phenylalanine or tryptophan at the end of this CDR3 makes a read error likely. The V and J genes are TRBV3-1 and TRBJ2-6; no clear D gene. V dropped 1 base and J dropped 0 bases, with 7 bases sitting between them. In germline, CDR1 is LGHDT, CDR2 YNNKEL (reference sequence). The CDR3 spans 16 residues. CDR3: CASSQGSNSGANVLTS. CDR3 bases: TGTGCCAGCAGCCAAGGATCAAACTCTGGGGCCAACGTCCTGACTTCC.

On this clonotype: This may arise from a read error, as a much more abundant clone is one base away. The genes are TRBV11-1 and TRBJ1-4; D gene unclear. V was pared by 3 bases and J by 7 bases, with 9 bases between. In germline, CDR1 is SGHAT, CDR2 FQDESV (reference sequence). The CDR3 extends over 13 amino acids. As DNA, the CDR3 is TGTGCCAGCAGCTTGGCTCTCTCTGAAAAACTGTTTTTT. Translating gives CASSLALSEKLFF.

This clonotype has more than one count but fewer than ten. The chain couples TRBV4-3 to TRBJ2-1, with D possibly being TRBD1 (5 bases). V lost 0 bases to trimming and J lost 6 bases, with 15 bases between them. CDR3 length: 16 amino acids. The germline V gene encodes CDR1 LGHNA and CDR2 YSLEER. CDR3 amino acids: CASSQDVWGGFNEQFF. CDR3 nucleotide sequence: TGCGCCAGCAGCCAAGATGTGTGGGGCGGATTCAATGAGCAGTTCTTC.

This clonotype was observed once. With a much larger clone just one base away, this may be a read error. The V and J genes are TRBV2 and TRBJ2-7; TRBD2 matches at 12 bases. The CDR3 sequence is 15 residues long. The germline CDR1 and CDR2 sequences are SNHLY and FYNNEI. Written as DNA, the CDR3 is TGTGCCAGCAGTGATCGGACTAGCGGGAACTACGGGCAGTACTTC. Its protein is CASSDRTSGNYGQYF.

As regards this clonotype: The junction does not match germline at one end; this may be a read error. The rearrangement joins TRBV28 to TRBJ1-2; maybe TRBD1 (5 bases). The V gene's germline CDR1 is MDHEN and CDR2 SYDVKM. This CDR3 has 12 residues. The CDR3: CASSPGVRGHTF. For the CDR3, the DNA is TGTGCCAGCAGTCCGGGGGTTCGTGGCCACACCTTC.

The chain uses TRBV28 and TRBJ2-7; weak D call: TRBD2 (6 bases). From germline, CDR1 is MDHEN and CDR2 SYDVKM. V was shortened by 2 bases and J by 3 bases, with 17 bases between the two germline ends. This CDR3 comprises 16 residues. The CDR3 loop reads CASSLIVTSRLYEQYF. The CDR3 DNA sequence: TGTGCCAGCAGTTTAATAGTAACTAGCCGCCTCTACGAGCAGTACTTC.

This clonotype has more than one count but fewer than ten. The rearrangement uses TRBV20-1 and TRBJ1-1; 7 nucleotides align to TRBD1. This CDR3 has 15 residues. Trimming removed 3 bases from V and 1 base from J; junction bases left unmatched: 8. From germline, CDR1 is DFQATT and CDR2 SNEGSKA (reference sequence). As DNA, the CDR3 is TGCAGTGCTAGTATCCCGCGACAGGGGAACACTGAAGCTTTCTTT. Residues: CSASIPRQGNTEAFF.

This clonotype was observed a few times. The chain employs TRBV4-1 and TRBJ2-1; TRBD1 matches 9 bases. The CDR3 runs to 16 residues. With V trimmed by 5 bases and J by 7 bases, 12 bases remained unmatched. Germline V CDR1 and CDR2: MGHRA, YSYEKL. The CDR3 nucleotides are TGCGCCAGCAGCTTTCGGACAGGGGATAGGAGGAATGAGCAGTTCTTC. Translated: CASSFRTGDRRNEQFF.

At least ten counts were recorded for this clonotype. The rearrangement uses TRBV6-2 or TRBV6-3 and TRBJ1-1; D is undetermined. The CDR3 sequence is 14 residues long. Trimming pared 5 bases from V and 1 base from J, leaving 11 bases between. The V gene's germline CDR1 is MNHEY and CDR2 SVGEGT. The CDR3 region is CASSKLRGNTEAFF. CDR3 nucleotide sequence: TGTGCCAGCAGTAAGCTGAGAGGGAACACTGAAGCTTTCTTT.

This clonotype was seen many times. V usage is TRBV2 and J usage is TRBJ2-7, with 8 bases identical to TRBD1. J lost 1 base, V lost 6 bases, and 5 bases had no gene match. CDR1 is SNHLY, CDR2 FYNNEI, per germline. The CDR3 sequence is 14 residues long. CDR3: CASRRDRLSYEQYF. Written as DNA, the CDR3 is TGTGCCAGCAGGCGGGACAGGTTGTCCTACGAGCAGTACTTC.

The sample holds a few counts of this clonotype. DNA of the CDR3: TGTGCCAGCAGCGGGACAGGGAGGAATGGCTACACCTTC. It translates to CASSGTGRNGYTF. The chain couples TRBV2 to TRBJ1-2, with 9 positions matching TRBD1. The CDR3 contains 13 residues. The V and J ends lost 6 bases and 6 bases, in that order; junction bases with no gene match: 5. The germline V gene encodes CDR1 SNHLY and CDR2 FYNNEI.